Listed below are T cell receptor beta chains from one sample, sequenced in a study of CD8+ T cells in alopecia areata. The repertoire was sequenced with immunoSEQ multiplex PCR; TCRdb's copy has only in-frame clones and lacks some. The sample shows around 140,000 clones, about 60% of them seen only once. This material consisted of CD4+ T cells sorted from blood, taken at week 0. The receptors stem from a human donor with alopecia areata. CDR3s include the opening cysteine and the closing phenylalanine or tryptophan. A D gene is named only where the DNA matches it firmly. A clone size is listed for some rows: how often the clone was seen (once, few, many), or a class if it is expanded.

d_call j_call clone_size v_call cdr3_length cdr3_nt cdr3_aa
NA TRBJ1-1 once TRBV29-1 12 TGCAGCGCGATGGACGGGAACACTGAAGCTTTCTTT CSAMDGNTEAFF
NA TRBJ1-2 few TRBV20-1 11 TGCAGCCCGGGGGGCTGGGATGGCTACACCTTC CSPGGWDGYTF
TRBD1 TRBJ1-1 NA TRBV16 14 TGTGCCAGCAGCCTCCAACAGGGGCGGACTGAAGCTTTCTTT CASSLQQGRTEAFF
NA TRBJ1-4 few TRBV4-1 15 TGCGCCAGCAGCCAAGACCCGGGACATACCGAAAAACTGTTTTTT CASSQDPGHTEKLFF
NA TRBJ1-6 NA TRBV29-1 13 TGCAGCGCTCGAAGCTCCTATAATTCACCCCTCCACTTT CSARSSYNSPLHF
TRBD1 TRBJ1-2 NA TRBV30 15 TGTGCCTGGAGTTACACAGGGGGCGTGGGCTATGGCTACACCTTC CAWSYTGGVGYGYTF
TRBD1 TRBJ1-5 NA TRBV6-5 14 TGTGCCAGCAGTGTTACAGGGGGATATCAGCCCCAGCATTTT CASSVTGGYQPQHF
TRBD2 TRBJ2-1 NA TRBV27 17 TGTGCCAGCAGTTTACAAAGGACTAGCGGTAGTCCTCATGAGCAGTTCTTC CASSLQRTSGSPHEQFF
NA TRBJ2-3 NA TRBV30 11 TGTGCCTGGAGCAGCACAGATACGCAGTATTTT CAWSSTDTQYF
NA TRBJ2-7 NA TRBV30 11 TGTGCCCAAAGGGGGAACTACGAGCAGTACTTC CAQRGNYEQYF
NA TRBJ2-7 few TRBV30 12 TGTGCCTGGAGTGTACTTAGTCGGGAGCAGTACTTC CAWSVLSREQYF
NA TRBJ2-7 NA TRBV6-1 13 TGTGCCAGCACCGCGGGGATCCGGGGGGAGCAGTACTTC CASTAGIRGEQYF
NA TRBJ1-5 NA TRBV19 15 TGTGCCAGTAGTACGACAGCGTATAGCAATCAGCCCCAGCATTTT CASSTTAYSNQPQHF
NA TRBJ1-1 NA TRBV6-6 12 TGTGCCAGCAGTGCCCCGGATCGTCGGGCTTTCTTT CASSAPDRRAFF
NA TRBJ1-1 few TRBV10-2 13 TGCGCCAGCAGGCGAGGGGGAAACACTGAAGCTTTCTTT CASRRGGNTEAFF
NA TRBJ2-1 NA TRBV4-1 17 TGCGCCAGCAGCCAAGATTCAGCAGGGGTCTCCTACAATGAGCAGTTCTTC CASSQDSAGVSYNEQFF
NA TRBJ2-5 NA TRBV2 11 TGTGCCAGCAGTACCGGGGTTCCCCAGTACTTC CASSTGVPQYF
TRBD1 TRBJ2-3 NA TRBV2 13 TGTGCCAGCAGTGAGGGACAGGTGGATACGCAGTATTTT CASSEGQVDTQYF
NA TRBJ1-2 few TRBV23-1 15 TGCGCCAGCAGTCAACCCCCGGGACTTCCTTGTGGCTACACCTTC CASSQPPGLPCGYTF